The entry below gives a single TCR beta chain sequence along with its context. This same CDR3 is encoded by further DNA sequences in the sample. The CDR3 loop spans 14 amino acids. V lost 5 bases to trimming and J lost 0 bases, with 11 bases between them. Germline V CDR1 and CDR2: SGHTA, FQGNSA. This sample stems from a study of shared clonotypes between healthy human individuals. Study-wide background: Every donor yielded three CD4 naive, three CD4 memory, two CD8 naive and one CD8 memory plate.

Libraries were prepared by immunoSEQ multiplex PCR; TCRdb keeps only in-frame clonotypes and omits some of them. The repertoire holds approximately 640,000 clones, about three quarters seen once, with 1.5% to 2% in the top ten. Sequenced material: memory CD4+ T cells sorted from blood. Noted subset: CD45RA-negative fraction. This sequence joins TRBV7-2 and TRBJ2-7; D remains ambiguous. The sequence was collected from a woman aged 30 to 39 in good health. The CDR3 sequence: CASSQQRDSYEQYF. Here the CDR3 DNA reads TGTGCCAGCAGCCAACAAAGGGACTCCTACGAGCAGTACTTC.